Below, 17 T cell receptor beta chains from the same sample are listed, as sequenced in a study of CD8+CD57+ T cells in acquired aplastic anemia. TCR beta VDJ and CDR3 profiling used genomic DNA as template. TCRdb re-derived calls from the reads in MiXCR, one entry per CDR3 protein. The table records roughly 200,000 distinct CDR3 sequences, around 60% of them present only once. Sequencing was carried out using sorted CD4+, CD8+, or CD8+CD57+ T cells (not recorded which) from PBMCs. All receptors come from a human donor in good health.

Comments on this clonotype: An end of the junction does not agree with germline; a read error may underlie this. The gene calls are TRBV9 and TRBJ2-1, with 8 bases lining up with TRBD2. The CDR3 length is 14 residues. The V gene's germline CDR1 is SGDLS and CDR2 YYNGEE. The CDR3, as DNA: TGTGTCAGCAGCGGAGTAGCGGGATACAATGAGCAGTTCTTC. This encodes CVSSGVAGYNEQFF. The full variable domain, completed using reference TRBV9 and TRBJ2-1, is DSGVTQTPKHLITATGQRVTLRCSPRSGDLSVYWYQQSLDQGLQFLIQYYNGEERAKGNILERFSAQQFPDLHSELNLSSLELGDSALYFCVSSGVAGYNEQFFGPGTRLTVL.

This clonotype was counted many times. The chain has TRBV19 and TRBJ2-7; D perhaps matches TRBD2 (6 bases). The V gene's germline CDR1 is LNHDA and CDR2 SQIVND (reference sequence). This CDR3 spans 13 amino acids. V shed 8 bases and J shed 4 bases, with 15 bases lying between them. The CDR3 bases are TGTGCCAGTCGTCCCCGCGGGGCTTACGAGCAGTACTTC. Protein sequence: CASRPRGAYEQYF. Full variable domain (rest looked up from reference TRBV19 and TRBJ2-7): DGGITQSPKYLFRKEGQNVTLSCEQNLNHDAMYWYRQDPGQGLRLIYYSQIVNDFQKGDIAEGYSVSREKKESFPLTVTSAQKNPTAFYLCASRPRGAYEQYFGPGTRLTVT.

This clonotype was counted a few times. The chain links TRBV2 to TRBJ2-1, with 10 positions matching TRBD1. The CDR3 sequence is 21 residues long. J gave up 4 bases and V 8 bases, and 26 bases lay outside the gene matches. Germline CDR1 and CDR2: SNHLY and FYNNEI. As DNA, the CDR3 is TGTGCCAGCCCCACCCCCCGGGACAGGGGTGAGCGGAACCTCCCGTACAATGAGCAGTTCTTC. It specifies CASPTPRDRGERNLPYNEQFF.

Only a few counts were recorded for this clonotype. The rearrangement links TRBV27 to TRBJ2-5; 9 bases line up with TRBD2. V was pared by 2 bases and J by 5 bases, with 9 bases of the junction left unmatched. The CDR3 length is 16 residues. The germline V gene encodes CDR1 MNHEY and CDR2 SMNVEV (reference sequence). Written as DNA, the CDR3 is TGTGCCAGCAGTTTAATGGGGACTAGCCGGGGGGAGACCCAGTACTTC. It yields the protein CASSLMGTSRGETQYF.

This clonotype was counted at least ten times. The V and J genes are TRBV24-1 and TRBJ2-7; D is perhaps TRBD1 (5 bases). Germline V gene data show CDR1 as KGHDR and CDR2 as SFDVKD. V was pared by 4 bases and J by 3 bases, with 9 bases between. The CDR3 contains 13 residues. CDR3 loop: CATSESGNYEQYF. The CDR3, as DNA: TGTGCCACCAGTGAGTCAGGGAACTACGAGCAGTACTTC.

V usage is TRBV19 and J usage is TRBJ2-3, with D tentatively TRBD2 (6 bases). V was shortened by 0 bases and J by 5 bases, with 18 bases between the two germline ends. The germline CDR1 and CDR2 sequences are LNHDA and SQIVND (reference sequence). This CDR3 contains 17 residues. This CDR3 reads CASSIDKLASVLDTQYF. The DNA for the CDR3 is TGTGCCAGTAGTATAGACAAGCTGGCTAGCGTGCTAGATACGCAGTATTTT.

The J gene is TRBJ2-1, the V gene TRBV6-5; D ambiguous. CDR1 and CDR2 from the germline V gene are MNHEY and SVGAGI. The length of the CDR3 is 15 residues. Trimming pared 6 bases from V and 1 base from J, leaving 13 bases between. CDR3 protein: CASRHFGQSYNEQFF. CDR3 nucleotide sequence: TGTGCCAGCAGGCACTTCGGTCAATCCTACAATGAGCAGTTCTTC.

The chain has TRBV7-9 and TRBJ2-7; 8 nucleotides align to TRBD1. The CDR3 consists of 16 residues. J lost 2 bases, V lost 6 bases, and 12 bases had no gene match. Germline V lookup: CDR1 SEHNR, CDR2 FQNEAQ (reference sequence). The DNA of the CDR3 is TGTGCCAGCAGTAGCAACCGGGACAGGCTACCCTACGAGCAGTACTTC. This encodes CASSSNRDRLPYEQYF.

Of note for this clonotype: Here the CDR3 omits its conserved ending phenylalanine or tryptophan, so a read error is the likely source. No DNA is shown, since the ends of the CDR3 on it are uncertain; the CDR3 is the one TCRdb lists. This chain links TRBV2 with TRBJ2-7; the DNA was not compared with TRBD1, the D call given in the table. Ends included, the CDR3 has 13 residues. Germline V gene data show CDR1 as SNHLY and CDR2 as FYNNEI. The chain's CDR3 is CASSAAPGDPWGI.

The chain combines TRBV4-1 with TRBJ1-1, with D unresolved. The ends were cut back, 4 bases at V and 1 base at J, with 10 bases in the middle. This CDR3 region has 14 residues. In germline, CDR1 is MGHRA, CDR2 YSYEKL. CDR3 DNA: TGCGCCAGCAGCCCAAGGGAAGGGAACACTGAAGCTTTCTTT. It yields the protein CASSPREGNTEAFF.

Points on this clonotype: The junction shows a germline mismatch at one end, possibly a read error. The chain links TRBV24-1 to TRBJ2-3, with TRBD2 matching over 10 bases. The CDR3 is made up of 16 amino acids. The germline gives CDR1 KGHDR, CDR2 SFDVKD. The CDR3 region is CATSGDSGRSTDTRYF. The CDR3 nucleotides are TGTGCCACCAGTGGCGATAGCGGGAGGAGCACAGATACGCGGTATTTT.

The rearrangement links TRBV29-1 to TRBJ2-5; D possibly uses TRBD1 or TRBD2 (6 bases each). Deletions cut 7 bases from V and 4 bases from J, with 16 bases between. The CDR3 is 13 amino acids. In germline, CDR1 is SQVTM, CDR2 ANQGSEA. CDR3 protein: CSGLRGGIETQYF. The CDR3 DNA is TGCAGCGGGCTGCGAGGGGGGATAGAGACCCAGTACTTC.

In this sample, this clonotype turned up many times. The V call is TRBV20-1, the J call TRBJ1-2; tentative D call: TRBD1 (6 bases). There are 12 residues in the CDR3. In germline, CDR1 is DFQATT, CDR2 SNEGSKA (reference sequence). Deletions cut 1 base from V and 8 bases from J, with 11 bases between. The CDR3, as DNA: TGCAGTGCTAGAGGTGGGGGCTGGGGCTACACCTTC. Translated: CSARGGGWGYTF.

The chain employs TRBV5-1 and TRBJ1-6; perhaps TRBD1 as D (6 bases). V was trimmed by 1 base and J by 7 bases, leaving 12 bases between them. The germline V gene encodes CDR1 SGHRS and CDR2 YFSETQ. The CDR3 extends over 15 amino acids. DNA of the CDR3: TGCGCCAGCAGCTTGACCCAGGGGACCAATTCACCCCTCCACTTT. Its protein product is CASSLTQGTNSPLHF.

This clonotype was seen many times. The chain combines TRBV2 with TRBJ2-7; 10 nucleotides line up with TRBD1. After removal of 4 bases from V and 6 bases from J, the junction contained 9 bases not matched to a gene. CDR1 SNHLY and CDR2 FYNNEI come from the germline V gene. The CDR3 consists of 15 residues. The CDR3 loop is CASSVQDRGFLEQYF. The CDR3 DNA sequence: TGTGCCAGCAGTGTGCAGGACAGGGGGTTTCTCGAGCAGTACTTC. Complete variable domain (other parts from reference TRBV2 and TRBJ2-7): EPEVTQTPSHQVTQMGQEVILRCVPISNHLYFYWYRQILGQKVEFLVSFYNNEISEKSEIFDDQFSVERPDGSNFTLKIRSTKLEDSAMYFCASSVQDRGFLEQYFGPGTRLTVT.

This clonotype was counted ten times or more. The chain links TRBV19 to TRBJ2-3, with D perhaps matching TRBD1 (6 bases). The germline gives CDR1 LNHDA, CDR2 SQIVND (reference sequence). The CDR3 contains 14 residues. V was trimmed by 6 bases and J by 6 bases, leaving 16 bases between them. The CDR3 here is CASRATTGRDTQYF. In nucleotides, the CDR3 is TGTGCCAGTAGGGCCACGACAGGTCGGGATACGCAGTATTTT.

The sample holds many counts of this clonotype. The V and J genes are TRBV5-1 and TRBJ2-2; either TRBD1 or TRBD2 may supply D (5 bases each). Germline CDR1 SGHRS, CDR2 YFSETQ. The V end was cut by 0 bases, the J end by 0 bases, with 12 bases between. The CDR3 covers 17 residues. DNA for the CDR3: TGCGCCAGCAGCTTGGGTCGGTGGGGGACGAACACCGGGGAGCTGTTTTTT. Amino acids: CASSLGRWGTNTGELFF.